Presented here are 7 T cell receptor beta chains from one specimen sequenced in a study of CXCR3-negative and CXCR3-positive naive CD8 T cells (dated by TCRdb to the late 2010s). Findings and caveats that apply to the study as a whole: TRB CDR3s from CXCR3-positive naive cells showed higher hydrophobicity (lower Kidera factor 4), lower energy, and higher strength and volume indices than CXCR3-negative naive cells.

Their antigens are not known. Sequenced using a NextSeq 550. The Human TCR Profiling Kit (MiLaboratory) was used to make UMI-labeled 5' RACE TRB cDNA libraries. The reads were reprocessed in TCRdb, with one entry per CDR3 protein sequence and no accompanying DNA. This sample's table has entries for about 150,000 distinct CDR3 sequences. 0.45% to 0.55% of the sample lies in the top ten. Specimen: naive CXCR3+ CD8+ T cells from blood. In light of the paper, this sample's cell subset or site label describes: CD45RO-CCR7+CD27+CD95- naive CD8+ T cells expressing CXCR3 (TNR3+). These receptors were obtained from a human donor in good health. Some clones in this sample may be carry-over from other donors' samples.

V usage is TRBV20-1 and J usage is TRBJ2-5; TCRdb's D call of TRBD1 is untestable without DNA. The CDR3 has 17 amino acids. The germline CDR1 and CDR2 sequences are DFQATT and SNEGSKA (reference sequence). The CDR3 sequence is CSARDPLGGPNQETQYF.

The V call is TRBV2, the J call TRBJ2-1. Per the germline V gene, CDR1 is SNHLY and CDR2 is FYNNEI. The CDR3 contains 15 residues. This CDR3 reads CASSEVLASYNEQFF. Full variable domain (outside the CDR3, taken from reference TRBV2 and TRBJ2-1): EPEVTQTPSHQVTQMGQEVILRCVPISNHLYFYWYRQILGQKVEFLVSFYNNEISEKSEIFDDQFSVERPDGSNFTLKIRSTKLEDSAMYFCASSEVLASYNEQFFGPGTRLTVL.

The chain joins TRBV29-1 to TRBJ2-2; TCRdb's D gene call, TRBD2, goes unchecked for lack of DNA. The CDR3 is 12 amino acids. Germline assignment: CDR1 SQVTM and CDR2 ANQGSEA. The chain's CDR3 is CSVVEGTGELFF.

This chain joins TRBV12-3 or TRBV12-4 and TRBJ2-7; with no DNA, the TCRdb D assignment of TRBD2 cannot be verified. This CDR3 is 15 amino acids long. The CDR3 protein is CASSLGGSYAYEQYF.

The chain is built from TRBV15 and TRBJ1-2. Per germline, CDR1 LNHNV and CDR2 YYDKDF (reference sequence). The CDR3 covers 11 residues. The CDR3 region is CATSRDSSQTF.

V usage is TRBV7-6 and J usage is TRBJ2-2; without DNA, the TCRdb call of TRBD2 cannot be checked. Looked up from germline, CDR1 is SGHVS and CDR2 is FNYEAQ. The CDR3 spans 16 residues. CDR3 region: CASSPTSGGAPGELFF. Together with reference TRBV7-6 and TRBJ2-2, the CDR3 gives the full variable domain: GAGVSQSPRYKVTKRGQDVALRCDPISGHVSLYWYRQALGQGPEFLTYFNYEAQQDKSGLPNDRFSAERPEGSISTLTIQRTEQRDSAMYRCASSPTSGGAPGELFFGEGSRLTVL.

The genes are TRBV19 and TRBJ2-7; the D gene TCRdb calls, TRBD1, cannot be checked with no DNA. The CDR3 extends over 13 amino acids. Germline lookup yields CDR1 LNHDA and CDR2 SQIVND (reference sequence). The CDR3 sequence is CASSIGAAYEQYF.